This T cell receptor (beta chain) originates from a study of metastatic and nonmetastatic thyroid tumors. Study findings and constraints: Versus benign nodules, malignant thyroid tumors reportedly had significantly higher TCR beta diversity, in blood and tumor.

MiXCR re-clonotyped the PCR reads for TCRdb. This table holds about 42,000 clones, 9.5% to 13% found once. Each patient went into thyroid surgery without having received any treatment. This clone was picked up many times. Its antigen remains unknown. One junction end disagrees with the germline gene, perhaps due to a read error. This receptor was obtained from a male donor with papillary thyroid cancer or a benign thyroid nodule (not recorded which). Some clones in this sample may be carry-over from other donors' samples. The sequencing input was blood.

The CDR3: CASSLSKANEQYF. Written as DNA, the CDR3 is TGTGCTAGCAGCTTATCAAAGGCCAACGAGCAGTACTTC. The V call is TRBV7-7, the J call TRBJ2-7; D unresolved. CDR1 and CDR2 from the germline V gene are SSHAT and FNYEAQ (reference sequence). CDR3 size: 13 residues.